This T cell receptor beta chain was recorded in a study of a mutant IDH1 vaccine in newly diagnosed glioma (dated by TCRdb to the early 2020s). In terms of the full investigation: The roughly 32 treated patients were approximately 62% male and approximately 40% female, with a mean age of roughly 42 years. Prior to enrollment, standard therapy consisting of radiotherapy alone, temozolomide alone, or radiochemotherapy with temozolomide had been administered to patients, with the combination being received by most patients. Peripheral blood samples were drawn at six visits, namely V03 (baseline), V05, V07, V10, V12 and V13. Longitudinal TCRB deep sequencing was performed for approximately 24 treated patients wherever samples were available for exploratory analyses. The paper's findings and limits, for the study overall: Vaccine-induced immune responses across multiple MHC alleles were detected in over 85% of patients. PBMC samples for TCRB deep sequencing were selected based on availability. The authors stated that sample limitations prevented analyses of patient blood samples from being reproduced. No apparent relationship was observed between pseudoprogression and alterations in the top peripheral T cell clonotypes detected by TCRB sequencing.

Library generation was performed with the immunoSEQ multiplex PCR assay. The hsTCRB Kit was used according to the manufacturer's protocol to amplify rearranged TCR beta chain sequences. TCRB libraries were sequenced on an Illumina MiSeq. As for how the authors treated the data: Demultiplexing, trimming and gene mapping were performed with the kit vendor's proprietary platform. The table comes from immuneACCESS by way of TCRdb, which keeps in-frame sequences with V and J called. Part of the clones is missing from these tables; in studies checked, under half for an unresolved V gene and the rest for unknown reasons. Clone size and V and J calls were adopted from that table, with D and trimming inferred from the DNA. The sample table shows fewer than 45,000 clones, and roughly 92% are seen once. The top ten clonotypes cover 15% to 20% of the sample. The sample's time point label, in plain terms: baseline, week 1 (first vaccination visit). The treatment or condition label for this specimen denotes: pre-vaccination baseline after standard-of-care therapy. The donors had newly diagnosed IDH1-mutant astrocytomas of WHO grade 3 or 4 that showed loss of nuclear ATRX. The samples were drawn from NOA16, a multicentre, single-arm, open-label phase I trial in Germany that tested a mutant IDH1 peptide vaccine in humans for the first time. Visit V03 blood draws served as the baseline sample for immunogenicity testing. Genomic DNA for TCRB sequencing was isolated from EDTA blood with the DNeasy Blood and Tissue Kit.

Concerning this clone: There is no known antigen for this receptor. The input lacks base qualities; no much larger clone sits a single base away.

The germline V gene (reference sequence) gives CDR1 as LNHDA and CDR2 as SQIVND. Inclusive of the bounding cysteine and phenylalanine, the CDR3 is 17 residues long. The entry retains the CDR3 DNA only, 51 bases that are in frame from base 1. At the junction V is shortened by 1 base and J by 2 bases; bases outside the gene matches: 3. The receptor was derived from a man aged 18 to 29 with glioma. Source: PBMCs, taken from a glioma patient treated with radiotherapy, temozolomide or both. The chain was built from TRBV19 and TRBJ2-2, and 11 junctional nucleotides match TRBD2. For the CDR3, the sequence is CASSIAGLAGNTGELFF. In nucleotide form, the sequence is TGTGCCAGTAGTATAGCCGGACTAGCGGGCAACACCGGGGAGCTGTTTTTT.